This TCR beta chain was identified in a study of Ad26.COV2.S vaccination and SARS-CoV-2 variants. The CDR3 runs 12 residues. Germline assignment: CDR1 LGHDT and CDR2 YNNKEL (reference sequence). With 0 bases removed from V and 11 bases from J, the gap between germline ends came to 10 bases. Noted treatment: roughly 19 received Ad26.COV2.S at low or high dose, single or two shots; about 5 received placebo; per-sample allocation not given. After the first vaccine or placebo injection, samples were drawn on day 63. The repertoire was sequenced with immunoSEQ multiplex PCR; TCRdb's copy has only in-frame clones and lacks some. The sample holds roughly 700,000 clones; roughly 90% are singletons and the top ten take about 1.5%.

The chain couples TRBV3-1 (or the pseudogene TRBV3-2) to TRBJ1-2; unclear D gene. This clonotype originated in a person between 18 and 60 years old who received the Ad26.COV2.S COVID-19 vaccine or a placebo. The starting material was peripheral blood, obtained in a trial of Ad26.COV2.S vaccine versus placebo. CDR3 protein: CASSQDRSRYTF. The CDR3 DNA sequence: TGTGCCAGCAGCCAAGATCGTTCCCGGTACACCTTC.